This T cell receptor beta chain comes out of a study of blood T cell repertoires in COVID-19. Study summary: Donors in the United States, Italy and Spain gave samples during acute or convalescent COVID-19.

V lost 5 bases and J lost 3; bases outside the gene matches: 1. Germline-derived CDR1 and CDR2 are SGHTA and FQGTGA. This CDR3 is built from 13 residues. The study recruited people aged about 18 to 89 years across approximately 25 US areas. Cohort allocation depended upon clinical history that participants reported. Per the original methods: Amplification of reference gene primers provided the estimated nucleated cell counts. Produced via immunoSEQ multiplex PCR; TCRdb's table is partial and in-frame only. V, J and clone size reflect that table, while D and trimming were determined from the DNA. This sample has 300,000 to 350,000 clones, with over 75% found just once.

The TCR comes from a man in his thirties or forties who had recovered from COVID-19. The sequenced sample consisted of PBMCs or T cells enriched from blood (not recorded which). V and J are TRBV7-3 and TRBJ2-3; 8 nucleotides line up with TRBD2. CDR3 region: CASSPGGTDTQYF. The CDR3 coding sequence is TGTGCCAGCAGCCCGGGGGGGACAGATACGCAGTATTTT. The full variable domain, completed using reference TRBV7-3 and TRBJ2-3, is GAGVSQTPSNKVTEKGKYVELRCDPISGHTALYWYRQSLGQGPEFLIYFQGTGAADDSGLPNDRFFAVRPEGSVSTLKIQRTERGDSAVYLCASSPGGTDTQYFGPGTRLTVL.